Listed below are T cell receptor beta chains from one sample, sequenced in a study of blood T cell repertoires in COVID-19. Clones were sequenced by immunoSEQ multiplex PCR, and TCRdb holds only the in-frame ones, with some missing. Among roughly 180,000 clones listed, 86% were seen once. Sequences were obtained from peripheral blood. Receptors were obtained from a woman in her 30s with active or convalescent COVID-19. CDR3s include the opening cysteine and the closing phenylalanine or tryptophan. D genes are given only for firm matches. Size is omitted from some rows. Given values are once, few, many or a class for expanded clones.

j_call | d_call | clone_size | v_call | cdr3_aa | cdr3_nt
TRBJ1-5 | . | . | TRBV3-1/TRBV3-2 | CASSQQVSNQPQHF | TGTGCCAGCAGCCAACAGGTTAGCAATCAGCCCCAGCATTTT
TRBJ1-5 | . | . | TRBV27 | CASSPFLNQPQHF | TGTGCCAGCAGTCCTTTCCTCAATCAGCCCCAGCATTTT
TRBJ2-7 | TRBD1 | . | TRBV27 | CASSRGQSNYEQYF | TGTGCCAGCAGCAGGGGACAGTCGAACTACGAGCAGTACTTC
TRBJ1-5 | . | . | TRBV5-6 | CASSSSGGGDQPQHF | TGTGCCAGCAGCTCCTCCGGAGGAGGAGATCAGCCCCAGCATTTT
TRBJ2-1 | . | . | TRBV12-5 | CASGLALNNEQFF | TGTGCTAGTGGTTTGGCCTTAAACAATGAGCAGTTCTTC
TRBJ2-5 | . | . | TRBV15 | CATSRGRIRGGETQYF | TGTGCCACCAGCAGAGGAAGGATCAGGGGCGGGGAGACCCAGTACTTC
TRBJ1-5 | TRBD1 | few | TRBV18 | CASSLTDRGNQPQHF | TGTGCCAGCTCACTCACGGACAGGGGCAATCAGCCCCAGCATTTT
TRBJ2-2 | . | . | TRBV7-7 | CASGGGQDYTGELFF | TGTGCTAGCGGTGGAGGGCAGGATTACACCGGGGAGCTGTTTTTT
TRBJ2-7 | . | . | TRBV4-1 | CASSPIPHGDEQYF | TGCGCCAGCAGCCCAATCCCCCACGGGGACGAGCAGTACTTC
TRBJ1-5 | . | . | TRBV2 | CASSETADSNQPQHF | TGTGCCAGCAGTGAGACAGCAGATAGCAATCAGCCCCAGCATTTT
TRBJ2-7 | TRBD1 | . | TRBV6-5 | CASSQRGQGAVEQYF | TGTGCCAGCAGTCAGCGAGGACAGGGGGCGGTCGAGCAGTACTTC
TRBJ1-2 | . | . | TRBV4-2 | CASSQEPGTANYGYTF | TGTGCCAGCAGCCAAGAGCCAGGAACAGCTAACTATGGCTACACCTTC
TRBJ1-4 | . | . | TRBV7-9 | CASSHRAGGDEKLFF | TGTGCCAGCAGCCACCGAGCGGGGGGGGATGAAAAACTGTTTTTT
TRBJ2-7 | . | . | TRBV10-3 | CAVSSGDEQYF | TGTGCCGTCAGCTCAGGGGACGAGCAGTACTTC
TRBJ1-1 | TRBD1 | . | TRBV27 | CASRTLLGTGLAEAFF | TGTGCCAGCAGGACTCTCCTCGGGACAGGGCTTGCTGAAGCTTTCTTT
TRBJ1-1 | . | few | TRBV5-6 | CASSPRRGGAFF | TGTGCCAGCAGCCCTCGGCGGGGTGGGGCTTTCTTT
TRBJ1-2 | TRBD1 | once | TRBV7-2 | CASSPGTGGSYGYTF | TGTGCCAGCAGCCCCGGGACAGGGGGGTCCTATGGCTACACCTTC
TRBJ1-2 | . | . | TRBV4-2 | CASSPDSRINYGYTF | TGTGCCAGCAGCCCTGACAGCCGGATTAACTATGGCTACACCTTC
TRBJ1-6 | . | once | TRBV19 | CASGLGNSPLHF | TGTGCCAGCGGTCTCGGGAATTCACCCCTCCACTTT
TRBJ2-1 | . | . | TRBV4-2 | CASSQGFQGRSYNEQFF | TGTGCCAGCAGCCAGGGATTTCAGGGAAGATCCTACAATGAGCAGTTCTTC
TRBJ1-1 | TRBD1 | . | TRBV7-9 | CASSSPGTALSEAFF | TGTGCCAGCAGCTCTCCCGGGACAGCGCTTTCTGAAGCTTTCTTT
TRBJ1-1 | . | few | TRBV3-1/TRBV3-2 | CASSRAGEAFF | TGTGCCAGCAGCAGAGCAGGTGAAGCTTTCTTT
TRBJ2-2 | TRBD2 | few | TRBV6-5 | CASSRKKAGGGELFF | TGTGCCAGCAGCCGAAAAAAAGCGGGAGGCGGGGAGCTGTTTTTT
TRBJ1-2 | TRBD1 | . | TRBV5-4 | CASSPLGGGLYGYTF | TGTGCCAGCAGCCCCCTTGGAGGGGGCCTCTATGGCTACACCTTC
TRBJ1-1 | . | . | TRBV5-1 | CASSLGWGVNTEAFF | TGCGCCAGCAGCCTCGGGTGGGGGGTCAACACTGAAGCTTTCTTT
TRBJ2-4 | . | once | TRBV28 | CASSAPVPGRGNIQYF | TGTGCCAGCAGTGCCCCGGTCCCCGGGAGAGGAAACATTCAGTACTTC
TRBJ2-3 | TRBD2 | . | TRBV9 | CASSGRIAGTDTQYF | TGTGCCAGCAGCGGTCGAATAGCGGGAACAGATACGCAGTATTTT
TRBJ1-1 | . | . | TRBV7-9 | CASSGPGGDAEAFF | TGTGCCAGCAGCGGCCCCGGCGGGGACGCTGAAGCTTTCTTT
TRBJ2-1 | . | . | TRBV5-1 | CASSGIGLTYNEQFF | TGCGCCAGCAGCGGTATAGGACTTACCTACAATGAGCAGTTCTTC
TRBJ2-3 | . | . | TRBV6-1 | CASSDTGLNTDTQYF | TGTGCCAGCAGTGATACAGGGCTGAACACAGATACGCAGTATTTT
TRBJ2-2 | TRBD1 | . | TRBV5-1 | CASSRAGTGVFGELFF | TGCGCCAGCAGCCGGGCCGGGACAGGGGTATTCGGGGAGCTGTTTTTT
TRBJ1-2 | . | . | TRBV7-2 | CASSWTTYGYTF | TGTGCCAGCAGCTGGACAACCTATGGCTACACCTTC
TRBJ1-4 | TRBD1 | . | TRBV9 | CASSALGTGVEKLFF | TGTGCCAGCAGCGCGCTCGGGACAGGGGTTGAAAAACTGTTTTTT
TRBJ1-1 | . | . | TRBV5-1 | CASSSSGEIEAFF | TGCGCCAGCAGCTCATCGGGGGAAATTGAAGCTTTCTTT
TRBJ2-2 | . | . | TRBV19 | CASSPTMGGAGELFF | TGTGCCAGTAGTCCCACGATGGGGGGTGCCGGGGAGCTGTTTTTT
TRBJ2-1 | TRBD2 | . | TRBV5-1 | CASSPGTSGNEQFF | TGCGCCAGCAGCCCTGGGACTAGCGGCAATGAGCAGTTCTTC
TRBJ1-3 | . | few | TRBV12-5 | CASGAGTKGNTIYF | TGTGCTAGTGGTGCGGGGACTAAAGGAAACACCATATATTTT
TRBJ2-5 | . | . | TRBV7-2 | CASSFMQAETQYF | TGTGCCAGCAGCTTTATGCAGGCGGAGACCCAGTACTTC
TRBJ1-1 | . | . | TRBV18 | CASSPLRGGAEAFF | TGTGCCAGCTCACCATTGAGGGGAGGGGCTGAAGCTTTCTTT
TRBJ2-6 | . | . | TRBV14 | CASSQAAGANVLTF | TGTGCCAGCAGCCAAGCTGCTGGGGCCAACGTCCTGACTTTC
TRBJ2-3 | . | . | TRBV24-1 | CATSALDAGSTDTQYF | TGTGCCACCAGTGCTCTCGATGCGGGTAGCACAGATACGCAGTATTTT
TRBJ2-1 | TRBD2 | . | TRBV4-1 | CASSQDSAGAGNEQFF | TGCGCCAGCAGCCAAGATTCCGCGGGAGCGGGCAATGAGCAGTTCTTC
TRBJ2-1 | . | . | TRBV6-5 | CASSKGVSNEQFF | TGTGCCAGCAGTAAGGGAGTTAGCAATGAGCAGTTCTTC
TRBJ1-2 | . | . | TRBV14 | CASSQGAENGYTF | TGTGCCAGCAGCCAAGGGGCAGAGAATGGCTACACCTTC
TRBJ2-1 | TRBD2 | . | TRBV3-1/TRBV3-2 | CASSPREGNEQFF | TGTGCCAGCAGCCCAAGGGAGGGTAATGAGCAGTTCTTC
TRBJ2-7 | . | . | TRBV12-3/TRBV12-4 | CASEGDDSYEQYF | TGTGCCAGCGAGGGAGACGACTCCTACGAGCAGTACTTC
TRBJ2-7 | . | . | TRBV14 | CASSPLLGEKGSYEQYF | TGTGCCAGCAGCCCCCTCCTAGGGGAAAAAGGATCCTACGAGCAGTACTTC
TRBJ2-7 | TRBD2 | . | TRBV7-8 | CASSPRAGGPYEQYF | TGTGCCAGCAGCCCTAGGGCGGGGGGGCCGTACGAGCAGTACTTC
TRBJ1-1 | . | . | TRBV29-1 | CSVDRGSEAFF | TGCAGCGTTGATCGAGGGTCTGAAGCTTTCTTT
TRBJ1-5 | . | . | TRBV30 | CAWRAGGNQPQHF | TGTGCCTGGAGGGCAGGGGGCAATCAGCCCCAGCATTTT
TRBJ1-1 | . | . | TRBV12-3/TRBV12-4 | CASSSGRETEAFF | TGTGCCAGCAGCTCTGGCAGGGAAACTGAAGCTTTCTTT
TRBJ2-7 | . | . | TRBV5-5 | CASSLASSASYEQYF | TGTGCCAGCAGCTTGGCCTCGAGCGCCTCCTACGAGCAGTACTTC
TRBJ1-6 | . | once | TRBV5-1 | CASSLAGHRNSPLHF | TGCGCCAGCAGCTTGGCGGGACACAGAAATTCACCCCTCCACTTT
TRBJ1-5 | . | . | TRBV6-5 | CASSPQGGNQPQHF | TGTGCCAGCAGCCCACAGGGAGGCAATCAGCCCCAGCATTTT
TRBJ1-5 | . | . | TRBV28 | CASSWPTAMDQPQHF | TGTGCCAGCAGTTGGCCGACAGCGATGGATCAGCCCCAGCATTTT